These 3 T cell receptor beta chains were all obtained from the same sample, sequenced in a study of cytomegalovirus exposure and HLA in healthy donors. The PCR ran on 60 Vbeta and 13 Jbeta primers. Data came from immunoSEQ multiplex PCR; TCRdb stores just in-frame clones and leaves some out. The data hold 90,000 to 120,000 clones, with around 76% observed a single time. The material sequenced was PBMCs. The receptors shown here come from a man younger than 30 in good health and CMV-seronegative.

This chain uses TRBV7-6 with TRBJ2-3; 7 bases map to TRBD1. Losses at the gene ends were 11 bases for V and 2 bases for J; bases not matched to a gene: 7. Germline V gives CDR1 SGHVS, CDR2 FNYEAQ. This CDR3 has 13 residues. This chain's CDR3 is CARGDRYTDTQYF. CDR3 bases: TGTGCCCGAGGGGACAGATACACAGATACGCAGTATTTT.

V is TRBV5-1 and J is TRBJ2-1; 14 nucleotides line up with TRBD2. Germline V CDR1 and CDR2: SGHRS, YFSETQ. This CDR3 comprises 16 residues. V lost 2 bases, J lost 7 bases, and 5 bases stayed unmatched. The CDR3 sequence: CASSLRLAGGPNEQFF. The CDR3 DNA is TGCGCCAGCAGCTTACGACTAGCGGGGGGGCCAAATGAGCAGTTCTTC. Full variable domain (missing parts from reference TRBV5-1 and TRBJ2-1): KAGVTQTPRYLIKTRGQQVTLSCSPISGHRSVSWYQQTPGQGLQFLFEYFSETQRNKGNFPGRFSGRQFSNSRSEMNVSTLELGDSALYLCASSLRLAGGPNEQFFGPGTRLTVL.

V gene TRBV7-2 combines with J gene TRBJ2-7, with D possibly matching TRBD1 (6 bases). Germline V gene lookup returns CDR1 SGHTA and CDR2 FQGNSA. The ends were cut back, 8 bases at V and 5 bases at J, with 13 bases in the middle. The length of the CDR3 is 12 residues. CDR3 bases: TGTGCCAGCGGGGCAGGGGTCCACGAGCAGTACTTC. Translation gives CASGAGVHEQYF.